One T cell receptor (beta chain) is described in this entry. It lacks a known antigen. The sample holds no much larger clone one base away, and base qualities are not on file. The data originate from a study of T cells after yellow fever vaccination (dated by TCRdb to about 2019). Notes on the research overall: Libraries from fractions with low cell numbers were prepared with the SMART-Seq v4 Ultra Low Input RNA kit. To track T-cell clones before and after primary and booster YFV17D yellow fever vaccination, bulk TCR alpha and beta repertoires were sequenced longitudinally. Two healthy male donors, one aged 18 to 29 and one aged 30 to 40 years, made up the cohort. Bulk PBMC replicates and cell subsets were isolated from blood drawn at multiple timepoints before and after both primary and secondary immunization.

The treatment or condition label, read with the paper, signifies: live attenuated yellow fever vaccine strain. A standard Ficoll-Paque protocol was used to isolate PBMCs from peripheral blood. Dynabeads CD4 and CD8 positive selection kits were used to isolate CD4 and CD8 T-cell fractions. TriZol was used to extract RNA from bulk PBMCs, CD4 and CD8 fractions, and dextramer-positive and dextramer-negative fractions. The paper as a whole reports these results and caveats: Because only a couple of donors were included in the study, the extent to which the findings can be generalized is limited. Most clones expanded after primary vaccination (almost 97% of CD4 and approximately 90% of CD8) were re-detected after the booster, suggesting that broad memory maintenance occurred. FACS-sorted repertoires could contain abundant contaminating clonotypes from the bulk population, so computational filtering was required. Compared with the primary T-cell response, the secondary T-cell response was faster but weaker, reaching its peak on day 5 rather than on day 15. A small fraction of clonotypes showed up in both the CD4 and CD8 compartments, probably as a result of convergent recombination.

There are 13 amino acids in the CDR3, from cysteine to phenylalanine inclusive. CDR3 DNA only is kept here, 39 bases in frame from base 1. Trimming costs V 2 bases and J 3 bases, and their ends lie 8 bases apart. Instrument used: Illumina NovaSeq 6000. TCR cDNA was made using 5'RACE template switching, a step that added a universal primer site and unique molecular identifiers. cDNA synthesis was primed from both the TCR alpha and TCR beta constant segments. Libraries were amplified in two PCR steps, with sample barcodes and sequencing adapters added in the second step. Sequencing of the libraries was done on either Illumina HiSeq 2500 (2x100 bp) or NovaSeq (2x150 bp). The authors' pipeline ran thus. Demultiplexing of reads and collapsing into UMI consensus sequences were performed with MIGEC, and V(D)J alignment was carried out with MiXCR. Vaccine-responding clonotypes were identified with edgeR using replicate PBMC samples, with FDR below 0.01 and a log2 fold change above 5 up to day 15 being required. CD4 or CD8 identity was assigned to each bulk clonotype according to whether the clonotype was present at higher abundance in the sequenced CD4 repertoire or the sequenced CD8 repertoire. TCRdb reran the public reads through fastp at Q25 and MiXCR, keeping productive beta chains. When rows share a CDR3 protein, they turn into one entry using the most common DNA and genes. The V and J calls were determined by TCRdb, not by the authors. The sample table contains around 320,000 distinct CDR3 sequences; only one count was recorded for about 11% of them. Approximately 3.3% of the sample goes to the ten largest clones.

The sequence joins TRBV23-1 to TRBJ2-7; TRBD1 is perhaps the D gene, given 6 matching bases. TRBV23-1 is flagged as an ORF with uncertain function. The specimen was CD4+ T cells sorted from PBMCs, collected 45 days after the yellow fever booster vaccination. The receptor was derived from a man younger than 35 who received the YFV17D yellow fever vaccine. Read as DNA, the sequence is TGCGCCAGCAGTCAACGGACAGTCTACGAGCAGTACTTC. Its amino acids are CASSQRTVYEQYF.